Listed below are T cell receptor beta chains from one sample, sequenced in a study of cytomegalovirus exposure and HLA in healthy donors. Sequencing used immunoSEQ multiplex PCR; TCRdb keeps in-frame clones, though not all of them. The table lists tens of thousands of clones, about 77% of them singletons. The sample comprised PBMCs. The receptor set was obtained from a male donor in good health and CMV-seropositive. The CDR3 runs from the conserved cysteine through the conserved F or W.

j_call: TRBJ2-1; v_call: TRBV10-3; cdr3_aa: CAIKSEVEDEQFF
j_call: TRBJ2-7; v_call: TRBV5-4; cdr3_aa: CASSSGTGLDEQYF
j_call: TRBJ1-2; v_call: TRBV9; cdr3_aa: CASGKTPGDDGYTF
j_call: TRBJ1-5; v_call: TRBV2; cdr3_aa: CASKDRGLSNQPQHF
j_call: TRBJ2-2; v_call: TRBV2; cdr3_aa: CASSEVHPGTGELFF
j_call: TRBJ1-4; v_call: TRBV28; cdr3_aa: CASSHRGLDEKLFF
j_call: TRBJ2-2; v_call: TRBV5-4; cdr3_aa: CASSLGVRNTGELFF
j_call: TRBJ2-7; v_call: TRBV5-1; cdr3_aa: CASSTHGQGTYEQYF
j_call: TRBJ1-1; v_call: TRBV27; cdr3_aa: CASILVGGRTEAFF
j_call: TRBJ1-2; v_call: TRBV28; cdr3_aa: CATQGGLYGYTF
j_call: TRBJ2-3; v_call: TRBV2; cdr3_aa: CASSRRSTSTDTQYF
j_call: TRBJ2-2; v_call: TRBV7-6; cdr3_aa: CASSRPGTSGSGGELFF
j_call: TRBJ2-7; v_call: TRBV10-3; cdr3_aa: CAIRLTGAQGEQYF
j_call: TRBJ1-2; v_call: TRBV28; cdr3_aa: CASSTTTGYGYTF
j_call: TRBJ2-7; v_call: TRBV18; cdr3_aa: CASQGQARTEQYF
j_call: TRBJ2-7; v_call: TRBV28; cdr3_aa: CASSLIAGPYEQYF
j_call: TRBJ1-2; v_call: TRBV2; cdr3_aa: CASSPDGQVLYGYTF
j_call: TRBJ1-3; v_call: TRBV9; cdr3_aa: CASTAGDFEDTIYF
j_call: TRBJ2-7; v_call: TRBV5-5; cdr3_aa: CASNPTGSTYEQYF
j_call: TRBJ1-5; v_call: TRBV19; cdr3_aa: CASTGFGFTGQPQHF
j_call: TRBJ2-3; v_call: TRBV6-1; cdr3_aa: CASTEPSGTDTQYF
j_call: TRBJ2-7; v_call: TRBV20-1; cdr3_aa: CSARRTGEQYF
j_call: TRBJ2-7; v_call: TRBV7-6; cdr3_aa: CASSRQGAYEQYF
j_call: TRBJ2-5; v_call: TRBV9; cdr3_aa: CASSVVPGGELETQYF
j_call: TRBJ2-7; v_call: TRBV18; cdr3_aa: CASSPDSGQGYEQYF
j_call: TRBJ2-7; v_call: TRBV5-1; cdr3_aa: CASSLEQGWDEQYF
j_call: TRBJ1-4; v_call: TRBV5-1; cdr3_aa: CASSSRQGTNEKLFF
j_call: TRBJ2-5; v_call: TRBV9; cdr3_aa: CASSASLAGKETQYF
j_call: TRBJ1-1; v_call: TRBV5-1; cdr3_aa: CASTGVNTEAFF
j_call: TRBJ2-2; v_call: TRBV19; cdr3_aa: CASSIRLNTGELFF
j_call: TRBJ2-3; v_call: TRBV6-1; cdr3_aa: CASIRGGTDTQYF
j_call: TRBJ1-2; v_call: TRBV6-5; cdr3_aa: CASSLRAGDGYTF
j_call: TRBJ1-2; v_call: TRBV30; cdr3_aa: CAWSTDRGSIHYTF
j_call: TRBJ2-1; v_call: TRBV21-1; cdr3_aa: CASIDFRGTSYNEQFF
j_call: TRBJ2-1; v_call: TRBV5-1; cdr3_aa: CASSSEGIPSNNEQFF
j_call: TRBJ2-1; v_call: TRBV7-9; cdr3_aa: CASSPSGNEQFF
j_call: TRBJ2-2; v_call: TRBV7-9; cdr3_aa: CASSSTSGRARTGELFF
j_call: TRBJ2-1; v_call: TRBV7-9; cdr3_aa: CASSLWANDEQFF
j_call: TRBJ1-1; v_call: TRBV7-2; cdr3_aa: CASSQQGNTEAFF
j_call: TRBJ1-2; v_call: TRBV28; cdr3_aa: CASSLPFGGTYGYTF
j_call: TRBJ2-7; v_call: TRBV15; cdr3_aa: CATSRAQGMPYEQYF
j_call: TRBJ2-1; v_call: TRBV5-1; cdr3_aa: CASSWTGDEQFF
j_call: TRBJ2-1; v_call: TRBV5-4; cdr3_aa: CASSLSMGGYNEQFF
j_call: TRBJ2-2; v_call: TRBV5-1; cdr3_aa: CASSLGVAGASAGELFF
j_call: TRBJ2-7; v_call: TRBV27; cdr3_aa: CASSLDTAGEQYF
j_call: TRBJ2-3; v_call: TRBV4-1; cdr3_aa: CASSQQSGRKAHTQYF
j_call: TRBJ2-7; v_call: TRBV7-6; cdr3_aa: CASSTSGRVYEQYF